This T cell receptor (beta chain) was captured by sequencing in a study of Graves' ophthalmopathy and Graves' hyperthyroidism. Study-wide background: Before any treatment, peripheral blood was taken at the initial diagnosis.

Scientists amplified the TCR beta CDR3 regions from RNA transcripts. HTBI primers primed a first-round RT-PCR, and a second-round multiplex PCR followed. TCRdb re-called the multiplex PCR reads through MiXCR, storing one row per CDR3 protein. The data show about 500,000 distinct CDR3 sequences, 13% to 15% seen once. Patients were excluded if they had other autoimmune diseases or uncontrolled infections, and likewise if pregnancy or lactation applied. Study results and caveats: Blood also carried most expanded thyroid clonotypes exceeding 0.001 frequency.

This clonotype was found many times. Antigen unknown. The CDR3 has 14 residues. V was pared by 5 bases and J by 4 bases, with 14 bases between. Germline CDR1 MNHEY, CDR2 SVGAGI. This clonotype was sampled from a woman in her twenties or thirties with Graves' ophthalmopathy. The specimen was blood. V usage is TRBV6-5 and J usage is TRBJ2-5; TRBD1 might be the D (6 bases). This chain's CDR3 is CASSLQGGRETQYF. The DNA for the CDR3 is TGTGCCAGCAGTCTACAGGGTGGAAGAGAGACCCAGTACTTC.